This T cell receptor beta chain emerged from a study of T cells in Graves' hyperthyroidism and ophthalmopathy (dated by TCRdb to the late 2010s). Background on the whole study: TCR V-J signatures able to tell the groups apart were searched for in a discovery cohort of some 100 patients, of whom more than 40 had Graves' ophthalmopathy and 55 to 60 had stable Graves' hyperthyroidism. An independent validation cohort of 18 to 20 hyperthyroidism patients and 17 patients who later progressed to ophthalmopathy tested prospective prediction of ophthalmopathy. The approximately 90 discovery patients were randomly split 7:3 into training and test sets. In addition, the study compared T-cell repertoires in thyroid tissue and in blood from roughly six Graves' hyperthyroidism patients. After blood sampling, hyperthyroidism patients were treated with methimazole at a starting dose of 30 mg daily, and ophthalmopathy patients were treated with high-dose intravenous methylprednisolone. The paper reports TCR Vbeta CDR3 sequencing of 130 to 150 peripheral blood samples: around 45 ophthalmopathy, roughly 80 hyperthyroidism and around 17 progressor patients. Broader findings and caveats from the paper: Sample size was not statistically predetermined, and blinding of investigators to group allocation was not performed. A model built on a 13 V-J signature distinguished ophthalmopathy from stable hyperthyroidism, reaching around 88% sensitivity and about 81% specificity in cross-validation and 80%/75% in testing. Most expanded thyroid clonotypes (frequency above 0.001) were also detected in blood, a finding suggesting that blood repertoires may reflect thyroid immune responses. During validation, the model predicted progression to ophthalmopathy a median of about 6.5 months ahead of onset, with more than 60% sensitivity and almost 75% specificity.

Details on this clonotype: Its cognate antigen has yet to be identified. Base-call qualities are not available, and no considerably larger clone is one nucleotide away.

TCR beta CDR3 regions were amplified from RNA transcripts. A first-round RT-PCR of the TCR CDR3 used the HTBI primer set with the Qiagen OneStep RT-PCR kit. Libraries were constructed in a second round of multiplex PCR, after which size selection and purification were carried out. Sequencing of the libraries was done on an Illumina HiSeq2000 using paired-end 100 bp reads. On the study's bioinformatics: Raw data were processed with SOAPnuke, discarding reads with adapters, uncalled bases, mean Phred below 15, or no exact constant-primer or identifier match. High-quality paired reads were merged with COPE v1.2.5, and unique nucleotide sequences were defined as clonotypes. MiTCR v1.1 was used to align clonotypes to the IMGT TRBV, TRBD and TRBJ reference segments. Analysis was restricted to V-J combinations with a frequency above 0.0001, which covered roughly 99% of repertoires. A TCS score was defined as the ratio between F50 (clonal expansion) and ExV (chaos), using BLOSUM62-based TCRdist between CDR3 peptides within each V-J. Welch's t-statistics and random forest reduced 450 to 600 V-J features to 13, which were used in a naive Bayes classifier (R e1071). The similarity between thyroid and blood repertoires was quantified using the Morisita-Horn index. The raw public reads went through TCRdb reprocessing: fastp at Q25, MiXCR clone calling, in-frame beta chains kept. Rows merge per CDR3 protein into single entries with the most common DNA and genes. In this record, the V and J calls reflect TCRdb's handling and not the investigators' own analysis. Across this sample there are about 98,000 distinct CDR3 sequences, with around 40% seen only once. The top ten hold roughly 10% of the sample.

Graves' hyperthyroidism was defined as stable when no progression to ophthalmopathy occurred over 18 months of follow-up. Hyperthyroidism patients were newly diagnosed, had a disease duration of under 2 months, and were aged 18 to 65 years. Exclusion was applied to patients with uncontrolled infections, other autoimmune diseases, pregnancy or lactation. Diagnoses relied on clinical symptoms, serum thyroxine and TRAb, thyroid ultrasound and orbital computed tomography. Trizol reagent was used to extract total RNA, and RNA quality was then checked on an Agilent 2100 Bioanalyzer. The TCR originated in a woman aged 30 to 39 with Graves' hyperthyroidism. The material sequenced was peripheral blood or thyroid tissue (not recorded which).

The CDR3 in this case is CASAARGNTEAFF. The bases are TGTGCCAGCGCTGCCAGGGGGAACACTGAAGCTTTCTTT. The chain was built from TRBV6-1 and TRBJ1-1; TRBD1 is a weak D gene call, 6 bases matching. Deletion took 8 bases off V and 1 base off J, with a span of 11 bases between the germline ends. Taken from the germline V gene, the CDR1 and CDR2 loops are MNHNS and SASEGT. The CDR3 contains 13 residues, cysteine and phenylalanine counted. Just CDR3 DNA is preserved here, 39 bases in frame from base 1.